The 6 T cell receptor beta chains listed next were all sequenced from one sample in a study of post-analysis software for immune sequencing data. The antigens of these receptors remain unknown. Study-wide results and limits: Patients used about five TRBV segments, including TRBV5-6, TRBV5-1 and TRBV20-1, more often than controls.

Incorporated into the TCR beta cDNA libraries were unique molecular identifiers, which served to reduce PCR and sequencing biases. TCRdb re-analysed the PCR reads in MiXCR, keeping a single row per CDR3 protein. This table holds almost 700,000 distinct CDR3 sequences, approximately 60% found once. Input material: blood. The receptor source for this set is a girl aged 2-10 years with multiple sclerosis.

This clonotype was seen only a few times. The gene calls are TRBV5-1 and TRBJ2-3, with 9 bases lining up with TRBD2. The V segment lost 5 bases and the J segment 5 bases; nucleotides outside the gene matches: 12. From germline, CDR1 is SGHRS and CDR2 YFSETQ. The CDR3 totals 16 residues. CDR3 residues: CASSLLASGVGDTQYF. DNA of the CDR3: TGCGCCAGCAGTCTTCTGGCTAGCGGGGTGGGAGATACGCAGTATTTT. Looking up the rest from reference TRBV5-1 and TRBJ2-3 gives the full variable domain: KAGVTQTPRYLIKTRGQQVTLSCSPISGHRSVSWYQQTPGQGLQFLFEYFSETQRNKGNFPGRFSGRQFSNSRSEMNVSTLELGDSALYLCASSLLASGVGDTQYFGPGTRLTVL.

The CDR3 spells CAMLRDDTDTQYF. The CDR3 nucleotides are TGTGCCATGCTCAGGGATGACACAGATACGCAGTATTTT. The chain is built from TRBV10-3 and TRBJ2-3; possible D gene TRBD1, 5 bases. Germline assignment: CDR1 ENHRY and CDR2 SYGVKD. Between the trimmed V and J ends, which lost 9 bases and 2 bases, there was a span of 12 bases. This CDR3 has 13 amino acids.

The CDR3 loop is CASSLGGETNEKLFF. CDR3 nucleotides: TGCGCCAGCAGCTTGGGAGGGGAGACTAATGAAAAACTGTTTTTT. V and J are TRBV5-1 and TRBJ1-4, with D perhaps TRBD1 (5 bases). Germline CDR1 is SGHRS and CDR2 is YFSETQ. The CDR3 length is 15 residues. The germline V and J ends were trimmed by 0 bases and 2 bases, with 8 bases remaining between them.

V and J are TRBV5-1 and TRBJ1-4; D is undetermined. V was pared by 7 bases and J by 4 bases, with 14 bases between. In germline, CDR1 is SGHRS, CDR2 YFSETQ. The CDR3 runs to 14 residues. The CDR3 nucleotides read TGCGCCAGCCGAGTGGCAGAGGGTAATGAAAAACTGTTTTTT. Residues: CASRVAEGNEKLFF.

The chain carries TRBV6-6 and TRBJ1-5; 7 nucleotides agree with TRBD1. With V trimmed by 0 bases and J by 6 bases, 5 bases remained unmatched. Germline CDR1 MNHNY, CDR2 SVGAGI (reference sequence). The CDR3 length is 15 residues. As DNA, the CDR3 is TGTGCCAGCAGTTACTCTGGGACAGCTGGTCAGCCCCAGCATTTT. This codes for CASSYSGTAGQPQHF.

J is TRBJ2-1 and V is TRBV7-2; D gene ambiguous. V lost 2 bases and J 1 base, leaving 12 bases between the germline ends. The CDR3 consists of 16 residues. Per the germline V gene, CDR1 is SGHTA and CDR2 is FQGNSA. This CDR3 reads CASSLLSRGSYNEQFF. CDR3 bases: TGTGCCAGCAGCTTATTATCTCGCGGATCCTACAATGAGCAGTTCTTC. Full variable domain (outside the CDR3, taken from reference TRBV7-2 and TRBJ2-1): GAGVSQSPSNKVTEKGKDVELRCDPISGHTALYWYRQSLGQGLEFLIYFQGNSAPDKSGLPSDRFSAERTGGSVSTLTIQRTQQEDSAVYLCASSLLSRGSYNEQFFGPGTRLTVL.